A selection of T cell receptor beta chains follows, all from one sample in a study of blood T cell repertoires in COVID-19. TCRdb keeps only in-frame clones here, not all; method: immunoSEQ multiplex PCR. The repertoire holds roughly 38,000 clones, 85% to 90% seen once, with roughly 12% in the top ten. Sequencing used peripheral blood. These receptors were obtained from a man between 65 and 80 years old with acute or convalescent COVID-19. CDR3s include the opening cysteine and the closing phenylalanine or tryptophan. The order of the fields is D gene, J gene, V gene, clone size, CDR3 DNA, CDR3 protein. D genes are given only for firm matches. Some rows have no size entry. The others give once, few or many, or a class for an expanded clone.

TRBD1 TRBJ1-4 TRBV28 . TGTGCCAGCAGTTTAAGGGGGTCGACAGGGCTCGAAAAACTGTTTTTT CASSLRGSTGLEKLFF
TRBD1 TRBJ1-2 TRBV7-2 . TGTGCCAGCAGCTTACACAGGGGGGATGGCTACACCTTC CASSLHRGDGYTF
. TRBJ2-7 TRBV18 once TGTGCCAGCTCCCCTGGGCGAAACGGCGAGCAGTACTTC CASSPGRNGEQYF
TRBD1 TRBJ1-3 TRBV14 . TGTGCCAGCAGCAAGATCCCGGACAGGGTATCAGGAAACACCATATATTTT CASSKIPDRVSGNTIYF
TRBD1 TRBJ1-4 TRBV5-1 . TGCGCCAGCAGCTTGGCCACGGGAGGGGGCAATGAAAAACTGTTTTTT CASSLATGGGNEKLFF
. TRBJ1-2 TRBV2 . TGTGCCAGCAGTGCTTCGGGCAGGGACTATGGCTACACCTTC CASSASGRDYGYTF
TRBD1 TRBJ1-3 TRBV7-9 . TGTGCCAGCAGCTTAGATGGGACAGAGCGCATCGACTCTGGAAACACCATATATTTT CASSLDGTERIDSGNTIYF
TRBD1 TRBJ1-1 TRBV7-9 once TGTGCCAGCAGCAAGGGACAGATGAACACTGAAGCTTTCTTT CASSKGQMNTEAFF
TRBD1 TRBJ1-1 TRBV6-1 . TGTGCCAGCAGTGGAACGTGGACAGGAACGAAAACTGAAGCTTTCTTT CASSGTWTGTKTEAFF
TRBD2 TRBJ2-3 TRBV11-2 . TGTGCCAGCAGCTCCGACGGGACTAGTACCGATACGCAGTATTTT CASSSDGTSTDTQYF
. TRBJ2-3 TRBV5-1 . TGCGCCAGCAGCGAGGATGGAATCACAGATACGCAGTATTTT CASSEDGITDTQYF
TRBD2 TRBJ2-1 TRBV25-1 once TGTGCCAGCAGTGATTGGGTAGCGGGAGGGTTCTCGTACAATGAGCAGTTCTTC CASSDWVAGGFSYNEQFF
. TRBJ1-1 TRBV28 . TGTGCCAGCAGCTCCCACGGGGGGGGAACTGAAGCTTTCTTT CASSSHGGGTEAFF
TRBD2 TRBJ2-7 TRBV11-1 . TGTGCCAGCAGCCCACTAGCGGTAACGGGGGAGCAGTACTTC CASSPLAVTGEQYF
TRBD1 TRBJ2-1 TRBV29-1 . TGCAGCGTTGAAGAAGGGTCAGGGGGCTACAATGAGCAGTTCTTC CSVEEGSGGYNEQFF
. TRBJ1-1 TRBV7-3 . TGTGCCAGCAGCGGACAGCCGAACACTGAAGCTTTCTTT CASSGQPNTEAFF